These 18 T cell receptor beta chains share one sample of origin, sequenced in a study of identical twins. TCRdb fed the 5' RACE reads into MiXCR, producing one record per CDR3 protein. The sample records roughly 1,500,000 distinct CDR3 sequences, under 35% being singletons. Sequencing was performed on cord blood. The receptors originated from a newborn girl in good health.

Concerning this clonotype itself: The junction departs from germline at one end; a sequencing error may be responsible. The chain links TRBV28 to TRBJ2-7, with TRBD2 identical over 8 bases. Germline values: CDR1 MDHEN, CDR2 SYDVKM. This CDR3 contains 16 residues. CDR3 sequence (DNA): TGTGCCAGCAGTTTGGCCGCGGGGGGCCATAGCTACGAGCAGTGCTTC. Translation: CASSLAAGGHSYEQCF. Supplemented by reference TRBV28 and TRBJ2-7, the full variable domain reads DVKVTQSSRYLVKRTGEKVFLECVQDMDHENMFWYRQDPGLGLRLIYFSYDVKMKEKGDIPEGYSVSREKKERFSLILESASTNQTSMYLCASSLAAGGHSYEQCFGPGTRLTVT.

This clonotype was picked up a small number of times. CDR3 sequence: CSAKRQVAQPQHF. DNA of the CDR3: TGCAGTGCTAAGCGACAGGTCGCTCAGCCCCAGCATTTT. The genes are TRBV20-1 and TRBJ1-5, with a tentative D call TRBD1 (6 bases). The germline CDR1 and CDR2 sequences are DFQATT and SNEGSKA (reference sequence). The CDR3 consists of 13 residues. V was pared by 4 bases and J by 6 bases, with 13 bases between.

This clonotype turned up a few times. CDR3 protein: CASTERGYEQYF. The CDR3 DNA reads as TGTGCCAGCACCGAGCGGGGCTACGAGCAGTACTTC. V and J are TRBV12-3 or TRBV12-4 and TRBJ2-7; the match to TRBD2 covers 7 bases. V was pared by 7 bases and J by 3 bases, with 3 bases of the junction left unmatched. CDR3 size: 12 residues.

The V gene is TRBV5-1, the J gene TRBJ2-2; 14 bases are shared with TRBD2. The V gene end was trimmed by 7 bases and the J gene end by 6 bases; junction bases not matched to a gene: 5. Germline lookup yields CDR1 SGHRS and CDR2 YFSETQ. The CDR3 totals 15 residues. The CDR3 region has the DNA TGCGCCAGCGGTCCGGGACTAGCGGGAGCCGGGGAGCTGTTTTTT. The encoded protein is CASGPGLAGAGELFF.

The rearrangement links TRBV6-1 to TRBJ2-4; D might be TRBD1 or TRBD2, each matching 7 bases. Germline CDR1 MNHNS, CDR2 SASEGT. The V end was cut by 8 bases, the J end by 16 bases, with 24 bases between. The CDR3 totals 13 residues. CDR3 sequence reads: CASGRGQSYEHYF. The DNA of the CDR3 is TGTGCCAGCGGGAGGGGACAGTCCTACGAGCACTACTTC.

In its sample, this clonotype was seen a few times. The CDR3 nucleotides are TGTGCCAGCAGTTGGAGCCGACAGCTTGGCTACACCTTC. Protein: CASSWSRQLGYTF. This chain joins TRBV27 and TRBJ1-2; perhaps TRBD1 as D (5 bases). V lost 4 bases to trimming and J lost 7 bases, with 13 bases between them. CDR1 is MNHEY, CDR2 SMNVEV, per germline (reference sequence). This CDR3 contains 13 residues.

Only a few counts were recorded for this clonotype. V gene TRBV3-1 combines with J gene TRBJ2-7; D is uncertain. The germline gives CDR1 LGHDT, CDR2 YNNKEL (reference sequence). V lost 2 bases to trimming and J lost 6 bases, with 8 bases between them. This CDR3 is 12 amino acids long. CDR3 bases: TGTGCCAGCAGCCAACTAGTAGGCGAGCAGTACTTC. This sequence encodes CASSQLVGEQYF.

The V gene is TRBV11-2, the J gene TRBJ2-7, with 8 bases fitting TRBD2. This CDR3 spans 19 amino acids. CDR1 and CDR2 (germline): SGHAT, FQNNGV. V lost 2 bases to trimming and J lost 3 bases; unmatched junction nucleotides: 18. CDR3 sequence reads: CASSLIRSSGRGSRYEQYF. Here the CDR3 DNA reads TGTGCCAGCAGCTTAATTAGGTCAAGCGGGAGAGGGTCTCGCTACGAGCAGTACTTC.

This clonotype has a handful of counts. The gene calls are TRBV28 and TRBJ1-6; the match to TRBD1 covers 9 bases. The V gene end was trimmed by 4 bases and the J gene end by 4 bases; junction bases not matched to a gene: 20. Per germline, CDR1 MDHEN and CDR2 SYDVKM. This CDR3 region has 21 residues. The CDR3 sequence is CASSYGGLQGAFSRYNSPLHF. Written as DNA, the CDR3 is TGTGCCAGCAGTTACGGGGGGCTACAGGGGGCTTTTTCGAGGTATAATTCACCCCTCCACTTT.

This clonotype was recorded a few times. The CDR3 is CASSLDRKSNQPQHF. CDR3 nucleotides: TGTGCCAGCAGTTTAGACAGAAAAAGCAATCAGCCCCAGCATTTT. The chain is built from TRBV27 and TRBJ1-5, with D possibly matching TRBD1 (5 bases). This CDR3 spans 15 amino acids. Trimming removed 2 bases at V and 1 base at J, with 9 bases between. Germline loops: CDR1 MNHEY, CDR2 SMNVEV (reference sequence).

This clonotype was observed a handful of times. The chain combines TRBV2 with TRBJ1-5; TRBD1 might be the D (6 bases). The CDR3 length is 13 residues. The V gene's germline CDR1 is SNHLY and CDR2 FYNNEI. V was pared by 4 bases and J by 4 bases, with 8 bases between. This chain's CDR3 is CASSAGENQPQHF. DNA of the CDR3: TGTGCCAGCAGTGCAGGGGAGAATCAGCCCCAGCATTTT.

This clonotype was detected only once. CDR3 sequence reads: CSAMVAGVPDTQYF. As DNA, the CDR3 is TGCAGTGCTATGGTGGCGGGGGTCCCAGATACGCAGTATTTT. The chain has TRBV20-1 and TRBJ2-3; 7 bases line up with TRBD2. The V segment lost 4 bases and the J segment 4 bases; nucleotides outside the gene matches: 8. CDR1 is DFQATT, CDR2 SNEGSKA, per germline (reference sequence). CDR3 size: 14 residues.

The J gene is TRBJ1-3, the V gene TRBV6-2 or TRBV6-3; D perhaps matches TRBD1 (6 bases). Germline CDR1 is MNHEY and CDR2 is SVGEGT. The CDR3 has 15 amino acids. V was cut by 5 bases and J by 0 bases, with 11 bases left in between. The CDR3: CASSRPDSSGNTIYF. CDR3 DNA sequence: TGTGCCAGCAGTCGACCGGACAGCTCTGGAAACACCATATATTTT.

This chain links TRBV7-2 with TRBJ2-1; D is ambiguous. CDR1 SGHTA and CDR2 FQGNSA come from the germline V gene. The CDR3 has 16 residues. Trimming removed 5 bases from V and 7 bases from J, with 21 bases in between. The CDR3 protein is CASSPQLPLKGNEQFF. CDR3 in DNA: TGTGCCAGCAGCCCACAACTACCACTCAAAGGGAATGAGCAGTTCTTC.

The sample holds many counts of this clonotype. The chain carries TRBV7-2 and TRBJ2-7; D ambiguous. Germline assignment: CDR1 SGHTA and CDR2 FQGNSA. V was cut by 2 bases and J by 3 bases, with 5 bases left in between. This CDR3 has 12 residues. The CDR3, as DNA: TGTGCCAGCAGCTTAATCCTCTACGAGCAGTACTTC. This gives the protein CASSLILYEQYF.

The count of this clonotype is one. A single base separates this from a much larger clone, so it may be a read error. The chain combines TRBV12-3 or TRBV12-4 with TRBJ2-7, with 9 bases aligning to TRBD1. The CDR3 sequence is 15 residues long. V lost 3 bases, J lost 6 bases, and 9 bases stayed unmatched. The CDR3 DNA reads TGTGCCAGCAGTTTGAGGGGACAGGGATTCCCCGAGCAGTACTTC. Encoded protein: CASSLRGQGFPEQYF.

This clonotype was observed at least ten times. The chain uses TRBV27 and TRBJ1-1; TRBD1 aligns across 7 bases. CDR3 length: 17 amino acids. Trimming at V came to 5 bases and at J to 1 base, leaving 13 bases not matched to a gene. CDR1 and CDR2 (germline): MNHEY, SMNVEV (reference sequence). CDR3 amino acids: CASSVYRGGYSNTEAFF. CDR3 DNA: TGTGCCAGCAGTGTCTACAGGGGAGGGTATTCGAACACTGAAGCTTTCTTT.

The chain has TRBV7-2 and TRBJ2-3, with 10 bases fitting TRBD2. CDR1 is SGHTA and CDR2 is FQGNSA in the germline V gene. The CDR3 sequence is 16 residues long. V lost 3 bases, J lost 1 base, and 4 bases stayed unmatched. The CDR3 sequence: CASSFTGTSGTDTQYF. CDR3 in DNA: TGTGCCAGCAGCTTCACCGGGACTAGCGGCACAGATACGCAGTATTTT.